This T cell receptor (beta chain) was profiled in a study of T cell responses to AZD1222 COVID-19 vaccine. Study-level points and caveats: Regions left unmutated in variants are reportedly the target of nearly half of spike-specific TCRs. No repertoire was sampled before or during the peak T cell response, only after it.

Note on this clone: Its antigen is still unknown.

The CDR3 sequence is 19 residues long. V was clipped by 2 bases and J by 1 base, with 20 bases between them. The germline CDR1 and CDR2 sequences are MNHNS and SASEGT. Repertoires were generated with immunoSEQ multiplex PCR, while TCRdb's copy carries only in-frame clones and drops some. The sample has fewer than 65,000 clones, 70% to 90% seen once. The material was peripheral blood, obtained 28 days after the second AZD1222 dose. The sequence was obtained from an adult who received the AZD1222 COVID-19 vaccine. The chain employs TRBV6-1 and TRBJ1-4; D is unclear. The CDR3 DNA sequence: TGTGCCAGCAGTGAATTGTCAGCCCGTCAATTTTTAACTAATGAAAAACTGTTTTTT. Translating gives CASSELSARQFLTNEKLFF.